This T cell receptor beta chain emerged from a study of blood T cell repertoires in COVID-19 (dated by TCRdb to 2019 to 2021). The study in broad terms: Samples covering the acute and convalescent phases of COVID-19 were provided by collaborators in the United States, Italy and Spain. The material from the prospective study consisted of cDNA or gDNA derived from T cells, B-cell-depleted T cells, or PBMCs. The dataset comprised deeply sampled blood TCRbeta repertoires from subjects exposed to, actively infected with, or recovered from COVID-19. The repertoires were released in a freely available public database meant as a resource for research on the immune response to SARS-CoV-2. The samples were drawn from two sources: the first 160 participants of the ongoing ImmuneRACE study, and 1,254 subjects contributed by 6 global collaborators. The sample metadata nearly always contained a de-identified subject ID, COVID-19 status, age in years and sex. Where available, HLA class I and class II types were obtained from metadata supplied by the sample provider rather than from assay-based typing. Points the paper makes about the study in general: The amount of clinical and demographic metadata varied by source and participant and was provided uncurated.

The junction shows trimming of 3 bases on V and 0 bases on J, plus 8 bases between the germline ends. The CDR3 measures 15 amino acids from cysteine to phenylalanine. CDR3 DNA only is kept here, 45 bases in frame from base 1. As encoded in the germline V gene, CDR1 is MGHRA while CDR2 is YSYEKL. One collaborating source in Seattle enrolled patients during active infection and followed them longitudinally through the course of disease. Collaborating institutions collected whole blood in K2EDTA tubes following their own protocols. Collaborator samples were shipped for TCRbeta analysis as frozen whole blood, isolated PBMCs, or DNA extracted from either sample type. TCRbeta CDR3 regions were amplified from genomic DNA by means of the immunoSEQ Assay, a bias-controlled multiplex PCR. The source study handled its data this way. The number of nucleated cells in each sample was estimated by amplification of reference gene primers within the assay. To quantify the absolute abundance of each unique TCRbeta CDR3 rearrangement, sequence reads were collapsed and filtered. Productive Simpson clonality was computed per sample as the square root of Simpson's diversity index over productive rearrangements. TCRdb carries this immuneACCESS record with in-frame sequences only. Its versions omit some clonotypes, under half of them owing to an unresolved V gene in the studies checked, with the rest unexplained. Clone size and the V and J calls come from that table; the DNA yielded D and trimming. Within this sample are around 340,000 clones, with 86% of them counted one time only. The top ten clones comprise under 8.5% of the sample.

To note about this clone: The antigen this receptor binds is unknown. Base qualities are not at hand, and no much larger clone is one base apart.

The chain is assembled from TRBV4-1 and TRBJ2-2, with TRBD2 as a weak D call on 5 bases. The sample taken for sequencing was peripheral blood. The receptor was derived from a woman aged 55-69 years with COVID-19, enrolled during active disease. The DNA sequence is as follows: TGCGCCAGCAGCCAGGCGGACTCGAACACCGGGGAGCTGTTTTTT. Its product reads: CASSQADSNTGELFF.